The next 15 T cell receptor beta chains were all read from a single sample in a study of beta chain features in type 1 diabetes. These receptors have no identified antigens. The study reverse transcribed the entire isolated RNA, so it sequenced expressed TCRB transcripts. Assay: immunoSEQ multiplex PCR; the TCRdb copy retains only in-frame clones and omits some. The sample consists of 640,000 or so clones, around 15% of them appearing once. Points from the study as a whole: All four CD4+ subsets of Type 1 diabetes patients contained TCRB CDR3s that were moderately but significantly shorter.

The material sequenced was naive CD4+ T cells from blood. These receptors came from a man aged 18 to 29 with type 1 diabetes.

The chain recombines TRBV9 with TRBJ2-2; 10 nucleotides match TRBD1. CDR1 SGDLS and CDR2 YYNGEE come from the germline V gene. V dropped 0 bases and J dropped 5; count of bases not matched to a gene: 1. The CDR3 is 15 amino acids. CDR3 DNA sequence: TGTGCCAGCAGCGTAGAGGGACAGGGGACCGGGGAGCTGTTTTTT. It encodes CASSVEGQGTGELFF.

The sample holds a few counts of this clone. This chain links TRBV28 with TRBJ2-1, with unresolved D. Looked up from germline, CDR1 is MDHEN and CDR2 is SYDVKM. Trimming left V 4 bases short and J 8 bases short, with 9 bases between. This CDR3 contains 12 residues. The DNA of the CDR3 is TGTGCCAGCAGTTCCGGGCCGTATGAGCAGTTCTTC. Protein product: CASSSGPYEQFF.

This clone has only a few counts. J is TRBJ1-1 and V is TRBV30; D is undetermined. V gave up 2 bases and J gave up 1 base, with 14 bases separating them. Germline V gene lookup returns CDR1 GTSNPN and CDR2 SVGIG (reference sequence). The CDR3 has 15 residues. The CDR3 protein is CAWSPQEGWNTEAFF. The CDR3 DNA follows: TGTGCCTGGAGTCCCCAGGAGGGCTGGAACACTGAAGCTTTCTTT. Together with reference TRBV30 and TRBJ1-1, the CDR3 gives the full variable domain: SQTIHQWPATLVQPVGSPLSLECTVEGTSNPNLYWYRQAAGRGLQLLFYSVGIGQISSEVPQNLSASRPQDRQFILSSKKLLLSDSGFYLCAWSPQEGWNTEAFFGQGTRLTVV.

The CDR3 sequence is CASSHPTSSKNIQYF. CDR3 sequence (DNA): TGCGCCAGCAGCCACCCAACTAGTTCCAAAAACATTCAGTACTTC. This rearrangement joins TRBV4-1 to TRBJ2-4, with D possibly being TRBD2 (5 bases). CDR3 length: 15 amino acids. V lost 3 bases and J 2 bases, leaving 11 bases between the germline ends. Germline V gene sequence: CDR1 MGHRA, CDR2 YSYEKL.

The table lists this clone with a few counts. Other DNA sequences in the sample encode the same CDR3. The CDR3 loop is CASSLVGSSYNEQFF. The CDR3, as DNA: TGCGCCAGCAGCTTGGTGGGGAGCTCCTACAATGAGCAGTTCTTC. The chain uses TRBV5-1 and TRBJ2-1; D may be TRBD2 (5 bases). The germline V and J ends were trimmed by 0 bases and 0 bases, with 7 bases remaining between them. The germline V gene encodes CDR1 SGHRS and CDR2 YFSETQ. The CDR3 has 15 amino acids. Full variable domain (remainder filled in from reference TRBV5-1 and TRBJ2-1): KAGVTQTPRYLIKTRGQQVTLSCSPISGHRSVSWYQQTPGQGLQFLFEYFSETQRNKGNFPGRFSGRQFSNSRSEMNVSTLELGDSALYLCASSLVGSSYNEQFFGPGTRLTVL.

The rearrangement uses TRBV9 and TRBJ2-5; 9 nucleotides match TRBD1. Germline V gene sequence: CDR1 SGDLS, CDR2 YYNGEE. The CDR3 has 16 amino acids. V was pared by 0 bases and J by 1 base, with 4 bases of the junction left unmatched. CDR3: CASSVETGGPQETQYF. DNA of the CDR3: TGTGCCAGCAGCGTAGAGACAGGGGGTCCCCAAGAGACCCAGTACTTC.

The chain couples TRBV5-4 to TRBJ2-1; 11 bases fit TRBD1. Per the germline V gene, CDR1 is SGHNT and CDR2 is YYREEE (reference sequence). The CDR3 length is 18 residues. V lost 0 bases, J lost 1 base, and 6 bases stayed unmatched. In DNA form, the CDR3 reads TGTGCCAGCAGCTTGGGGACAGGGGGCTTTACTTCCTACAATGAGCAGTTCTTC. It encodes CASSLGTGGFTSYNEQFF.

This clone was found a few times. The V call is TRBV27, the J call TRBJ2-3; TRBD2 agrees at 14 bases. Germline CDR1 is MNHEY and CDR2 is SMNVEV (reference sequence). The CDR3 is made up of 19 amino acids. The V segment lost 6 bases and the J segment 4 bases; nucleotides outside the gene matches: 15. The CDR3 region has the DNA TGTGCCAGCAGGAAAGGGACTAGCGGGGGCCGCCGGGCTGCAGATACGCAGTATTTT. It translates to CASRKGTSGGRRAADTQYF.

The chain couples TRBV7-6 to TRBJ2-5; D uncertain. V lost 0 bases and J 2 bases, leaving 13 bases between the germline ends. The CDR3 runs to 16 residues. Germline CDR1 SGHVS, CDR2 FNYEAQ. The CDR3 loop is CASSLALLARQETQYF. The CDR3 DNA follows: TGTGCCAGCAGCTTAGCGCTCTTGGCGAGACAAGAGACCCAGTACTTC.

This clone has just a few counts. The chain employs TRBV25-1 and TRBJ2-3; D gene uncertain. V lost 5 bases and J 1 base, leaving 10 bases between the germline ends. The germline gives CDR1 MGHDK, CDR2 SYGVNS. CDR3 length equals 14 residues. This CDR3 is CASSPPRGTDTQYF. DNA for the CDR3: TGTGCCAGCAGTCCCCCCCGCGGCACAGATACGCAGTATTTT. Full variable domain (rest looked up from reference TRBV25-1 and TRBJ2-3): EADIYQTPRYLVIGTGKKITLECSQTMGHDKMYWYQQDPGMELHLIHYSYGVNSTEKGDLSSESTVSRIRTEHFPLTLESARPSHTSQYLCASSPPRGTDTQYFGPGTRLTVL.

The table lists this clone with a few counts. The CDR3 sequence is CSVAGTSGGRTDTQYF. The CDR3 region has the DNA TGCAGCGTTGCGGGGACTAGCGGGGGGCGCACAGATACGCAGTATTTT. J is TRBJ2-3 and V is TRBV29-1; 15 nucleotides agree with TRBD2. CDR3 length: 16 residues. J gave up 1 base and V 4 bases, and 3 bases lay outside the gene matches. The germline V gene has CDR1 SQVTM and CDR2 ANQGSEA.

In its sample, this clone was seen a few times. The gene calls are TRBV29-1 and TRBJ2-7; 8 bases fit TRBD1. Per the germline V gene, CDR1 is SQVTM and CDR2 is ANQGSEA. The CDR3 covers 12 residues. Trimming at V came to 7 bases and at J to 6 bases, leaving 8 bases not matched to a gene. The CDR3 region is CSARDRFAEQYF. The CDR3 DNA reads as TGCAGCGCCCGGGACAGGTTCGCCGAGCAGTACTTC.

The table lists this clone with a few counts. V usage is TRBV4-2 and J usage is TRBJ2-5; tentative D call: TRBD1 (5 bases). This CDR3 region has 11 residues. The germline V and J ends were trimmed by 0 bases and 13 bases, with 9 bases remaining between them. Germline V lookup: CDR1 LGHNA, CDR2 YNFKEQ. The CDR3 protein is CASSQDAGWYF. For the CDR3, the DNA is TGTGCCAGCAGCCAAGATGCAGGGTGGTACTTC.

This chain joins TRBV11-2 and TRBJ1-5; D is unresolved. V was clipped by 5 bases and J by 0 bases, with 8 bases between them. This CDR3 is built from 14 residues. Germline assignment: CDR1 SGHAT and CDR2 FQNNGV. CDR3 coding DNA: TGTGCCAGCAGCCCGGACGGTAGCAATCAGCCCCAGCATTTT. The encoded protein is CASSPDGSNQPQHF.

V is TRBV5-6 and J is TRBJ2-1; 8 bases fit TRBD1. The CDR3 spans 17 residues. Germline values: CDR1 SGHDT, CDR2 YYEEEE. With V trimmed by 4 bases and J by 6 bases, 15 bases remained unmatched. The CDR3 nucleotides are TGTGCCAGCAGCCCCGACCTCGACAGGGGCCTGGGCAATGAGCAGTTCTTC. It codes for CASSPDLDRGLGNEQFF. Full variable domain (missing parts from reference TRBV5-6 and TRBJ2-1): DAGVTQSPTHLIKTRGQQVTLRCSPKSGHDTVSWYQQALGQGPQFIFQYYEEEERQRGNFPDRFSGHQFPNYSSELNVNALLLGDSALYLCASSPDLDRGLGNEQFFGPGTRLTVL.